What follows are 27 T cell receptor beta chains derived from one specimen sequenced in a study of T cells in women clearing cervical HPV infection. Assay: immunoSEQ multiplex PCR; the TCRdb copy retains only in-frame clones and omits some. Listed are around 33,000 clones; approximately 3.7% falls within the top ten. Material: blood buffy coat. The receptors come from a woman between 18 and 75 years old with a cervical HPV16 infection that either progressed to CIN3+ or cleared (not recorded which).

The DNA read from the CDR3 is TGTGCCAGCAGCTTTGGGACAGGGTCGTCACCC. Translation: CASSFGTGSSP. The CDR3 reads in full as CASSFGTGSSPLHF. The chain couples TRBV7-9 to TRBJ1-6; the match to TRBD1 covers 9 bases. The DNA ends 3 residues before the CDR3 does, and the rest of the CDR3 is filled in from the germline J gene. CDR1 SEHNR and CDR2 FQNEAQ come from the germline V gene (reference sequence). V lost 3 bases, J lost 10 bases, and 4 bases stayed unmatched. This CDR3 has 14 amino acids.

About this clone itself: The read terminates 3 residues before the CDR3 end, so the remaining end is supplied by the germline J gene. The rearrangement links TRBV20-1 to TRBJ1-2; weak D call: TRBD1 (5 bases). This CDR3 has 15 amino acids. In germline, CDR1 is DFQATT, CDR2 SNEGSKA (reference sequence). The DNA read from the CDR3 is TGCAGTGCTAGTTATCCGGGACTAGCTTCCAATGAC. Translation gives CSASYPGLASND. The entire CDR3 sequence reads CSASYPGLASNDYTF.

Details on this clone: The DNA ends 3 residues before the CDR3 does, and the rest of the CDR3 is filled in from the germline J gene. This rearrangement joins TRBV7-3 to TRBJ2-7, with a possible D match to TRBD1 (7 bases). From germline, CDR1 is SGHTA and CDR2 FQGTGA. The ends were cut back, 5 bases at V and 6 bases at J, with 14 bases in the middle. The CDR3 covers 13 residues. CDR3 DNA (partial): TGTGCCAGCAGCCCGGGAGCAGGGGGCGAG. Protein: CASSPGAGGE. The complete CDR3 reads CASSPGAGGEQYF. The whole variable domain, remainder taken from reference TRBV7-3 and TRBJ2-7, is GAGVSQTPSNKVTEKGKYVELRCDPISGHTALYWYRQSLGQGPEFLIYFQGTGAADDSGLPNDRFFAVRPEGSVSTLKIQRTERGDSAVYLCASSPGAGGEQYFGPGTRLTVT.

In regard to this clone: The CDR3 end is not reached by the read, which stops 3 residues before it; the germline J gene fills it in. This chain uses TRBV29-1 with TRBJ1-1; tentative D call: TRBD1 (6 bases). V was shortened by 6 bases and J by 0 bases, with 17 bases between the two germline ends. In germline, CDR1 is SQVTM, CDR2 ANQGSEA. The length of the CDR3 is 15 residues. CDR3 bases read: TGCAGCGTCAACAGGGCGACAGTCATGAACACTGAA. It yields the protein CSVNRATVMNTE. The CDR3 in its entirety is CSVNRATVMNTEAFF. The complete variable domain, with remaining parts taken from reference TRBV29-1 and TRBJ1-1, reads SAVISQKPSRDICQRGTSLTIQCQVDSQVTMMFWYRQQPGQSLTLIATANQGSEATYESGFVIDKFPISRPNLTFSTLTVSNMSPEDSSIYLCSVNRATVMNTEAFFGQGTRLTVV.

To note about this clone: The missing CDR3 end, 3 residues past where the read stops, is filled in from the germline J gene. The J gene is TRBJ2-1, the V gene TRBV29-1; D possibly corresponds to TRBD2 (6 bases). V gave up 3 bases and J gave up 4 bases, with 19 bases separating them. The CDR3 is made up of 16 amino acids. In germline, CDR1 is SQVTM, CDR2 ANQGSEA. Incomplete CDR3 DNA: TGCAGCGTTGATACCGGATCTTGGGGGGATTACAATGAG. Its translation is CSVDTGSWGDYNE. The whole CDR3 reads CSVDTGSWGDYNEQFF.

Concerning this clone: The read ends 3 residues shy of where the CDR3 ends; the end is completed using the germline J gene. This chain joins TRBV6-1 and TRBJ1-5, with TRBD1 matching over 7 bases. CDR1 is MNHNS and CDR2 is SASEGT in the germline V gene. The CDR3 covers 16 residues. Unmatched junction bases numbered 10, after V lost 1 base and J lost 7 bases. CDR3 residues: CASSEEGAVRGQPQHF. Incomplete CDR3 DNA: TGTGCCAGCAGTGAAGAGGGGGCGGTCCGGGGGCAGCCC.

For this clone: The sequenced fragment ends 3 residues before the CDR3 boundary, so the rest is inferred from the germline J gene. The chain has TRBV11-2 and TRBJ1-5; tentatively, D is TRBD1 (5 bases). Germline CDR1 reads SGHAT; CDR2 reads FQNNGV. Trimming left V 2 bases short and J 6 bases short, with 11 bases between. This CDR3 comprises 14 residues. CDR3 sequence reads: CASSLTGTTQPQHF. CDR3 bases read: TGTGCCAGCAGCTTAACAGGCACTACTCAGCCC.

A note on this clone: The CDR3 extends 3 residues past the end of the read, so its final part is completed from the germline J gene. The rearrangement links TRBV7-9 to TRBJ1-1, with D possibly TRBD1 on 6 matching bases. The CDR3 has 14 residues. V dropped 1 base and J dropped 3 bases, with 9 bases sitting between them. Germline CDR1 and CDR2: SEHNR and FQNEAQ (reference sequence). CDR3 region: CASSLDREYTEAFF. CDR3 DNA, as far as it was read: TGTGCCAGCAGCTTAGACAGGGAGTACACTGAA.

Concerning this clone itself: The read stops 3 residues short of the end of the CDR3; the missing end is completed from the germline J gene. The chain links TRBV29-1 to TRBJ2-3; D not resolved. The germline CDR1 and CDR2 sequences are SQVTM and ANQGSEA. V lost 7 bases and J 0 bases, leaving 11 bases between the germline ends. This CDR3 contains 13 residues. The CDR3 sequence: CSAEPGSTDTQYF. The CDR3 bases that were read are TGCAGCGCCGAACCAGGTAGCACAGATACG.

In the case of this clone: The read finishes 3 residues shy of the CDR3 end, and the germline J gene is used to complete it. This rearrangement joins TRBV11-2 to TRBJ2-7; D remains unclear. Per germline, CDR1 SGHAT and CDR2 FQNNGV. V lost 3 bases and J lost 0, with 12 bases in between. This CDR3 comprises 15 residues. CDR3 protein: CASSFEQSYSYEQYF. The CDR3 bases that were read are TGTGCCAGCAGCTTTGAACAGTCCTACTCCTACGAG.

As for this clone: Read coverage stops 3 residues before the CDR3 terminus; the germline J gene supplies the remainder. V gene TRBV6-2 or TRBV6-3 combines with J gene TRBJ2-7; a weak D match, TRBD2 (6 bases). Germline loops: CDR1 MNHEY, CDR2 SVGEGT. Trimming stripped 6 bases from V and 2 bases from J, with 17 bases between. The CDR3 sequence is 15 residues long. The CDR3 bases that were read are TGTGCCAGCAGCCCAAAGCGGGCGTACCCCTACGAG. Protein: CASSPKRAYPYE. The whole CDR3 sequence reads CASSPKRAYPYEQYF.

Note on this clone: The CDR3 goes on 3 residues after the read ends, and that part is filled in from the germline J gene. The chain combines TRBV28 with TRBJ2-1, with 10 bases fitting TRBD1. Looked up from germline, CDR1 is MDHEN and CDR2 is SYDVKM. V was clipped by 3 bases and J by 7 bases; unmatched bases: 6. The CDR3 runs 15 residues. Here the CDR3 reads CASSFDRGLKNEQFF. The covered CDR3 bases are TGTGCCAGCAGTTTTGACAGGGGGCTTAAGAATGAG.

As concerns this clone: The read terminates 3 residues before the CDR3 end, so the remaining end is supplied by the germline J gene. The J gene is TRBJ2-7, the V gene TRBV5-1; D perhaps matches TRBD1 (6 bases). V was pared by 0 bases and J by 2 bases, with 18 bases between. The CDR3 extends over 17 amino acids. Germline CDR1 is SGHRS and CDR2 is YFSETQ. Incomplete CDR3 DNA: TGCGCCAGCAGCTTGGGTTGGAGTTCAGGGGCCACCTACGAG. Translated, it gives CASSLGWSSGATYE. The full CDR3 protein is CASSLGWSSGATYEQYF.

Concerning this clone itself: The CDR3 end falls 3 residues outside the read, so it is completed with the germline J gene. This chain connects TRBV19 to TRBJ1-1; D may be TRBD1 (5 bases). Looked up from germline, CDR1 is LNHDA and CDR2 is SQIVND (reference sequence). The CDR3 totals 13 residues. The DNA read from the CDR3 is TGTGCCAGTAGTATAAGCAACTTGGGGGGA. This translates into CASSISNLGG. The whole CDR3 reads CASSISNLGGAFF. Full variable domain (missing parts from reference TRBV19 and TRBJ1-1): DGGITQSPKYLFRKEGQNVTLSCEQNLNHDAMYWYRQDPGQGLRLIYYSQIVNDFQKGDIAEGYSVSREKKESFPLTVTSAQKNPTAFYLCASSISNLGGAFFGQGTRLTVV.

Details on this clone: The read ends 3 residues early relative to the CDR3; the germline J gene fills the gap. V usage is TRBV2 and J usage is TRBJ1-1, with 7 bases lining up with TRBD1. The CDR3 covers 14 residues. Germline CDR1 is SNHLY and CDR2 is FYNNEI. Losses at the gene ends were 4 bases for V and 5 bases for J; bases not matched to a gene: 7. The covered CDR3 bases are TGTGCCAGCAGTGTAGAGGGGGCGAGGACTGAA. The encoded protein is CASSVEGARTE. The full CDR3 protein is CASSVEGARTEAFF. The full variable domain, completed using reference TRBV2 and TRBJ1-1, is EPEVTQTPSHQVTQMGQEVILRCVPISNHLYFYWYRQILGQKVEFLVSFYNNEISEKSEIFDDQFSVERPDGSNFTLKIRSTKLEDSAMYFCASSVEGARTEAFFGQGTRLTVV.

Comment on this clone: The read stops 3 residues short of the end of the CDR3; the missing end is completed from the germline J gene. This chain uses TRBV19 with TRBJ1-2; D is unresolved. The CDR3 consists of 14 residues. The germline gives CDR1 LNHDA, CDR2 SQIVND (reference sequence). The covered CDR3 bases are TGTGCCAGTAGTACCGGACTGAGCTCCTACGAC. Protein product: CASSTGLSSYD. The CDR3 as a whole reads CASSTGLSSYDYTF.

As regards this clone: The CDR3 extends 3 residues past the end of the read, so its final part is completed from the germline J gene. The chain couples TRBV19 to TRBJ1-1; 9 nucleotides agree with TRBD1. CDR3 size: 13 residues. CDR1 and CDR2 from the germline V gene are LNHDA and SQIVND (reference sequence). V dropped 6 bases and J dropped 4; count of bases not matched to a gene: 3. The CDR3 sequence is CASRDRGITEAFF. The DNA read from the CDR3 is TGTGCCAGTAGGGACAGGGGAATCACTGAA.

On this clone itself: The read ends 3 residues before the CDR3 terminus; that terminus is restored from the germline J gene. V and J are TRBV2 and TRBJ1-2; tentatively, D is TRBD1 (5 bases). V was cut by 6 bases and J by 4 bases, with 15 bases left in between. The CDR3 length is 14 residues. Germline assignment: CDR1 SNHLY and CDR2 FYNNEI. CDR3 DNA, as far as it was read: TGTGCCAGCAGCCGGGACTCAGGAAGCTATGGC. Its protein product is CASSRDSGSYG. The entire CDR3 is CASSRDSGSYGYTF.

On this clone: Sequencing ends 3 residues short of the CDR3 end; the germline J gene provides the rest. The chain couples TRBV4-1 to TRBJ2-2; 7 bases agree with TRBD2. The CDR3 is 16 residues long. V lost 3 bases, J lost 4 bases, and 8 bases stayed unmatched. The germline CDR1 and CDR2 sequences are MGHRA and YSYEKL. CDR3 DNA, as far as it was read: TGCGCCAGCAGCCATGTTATGGCTAGCGGCACCGGGGAG. This sequence encodes CASSHVMASGTGE. The whole CDR3 sequence reads CASSHVMASGTGELFF.

Of note for this clone: The read ends 3 residues early relative to the CDR3; the germline J gene fills the gap. The chain is built from TRBV5-1 and TRBJ2-7, with no clear D. Trimming took 0 bases from V and 2 from J, leaving 9 bases between them. In germline, CDR1 is SGHRS, CDR2 YFSETQ. The CDR3 is 14 residues long. CDR3: CASSLAGLAYEQYF. CDR3 DNA, as far as it was read: TGCGCCAGCAGCTTGGCCGGGTTGGCCTACGAG.

The sequenced CDR3 bases are TGTGCCAGCAGCCCTTTTGAGGGGCCG. Protein: CASSPFEGP. The whole CDR3 is CASSPFEGPQYF. The genes are TRBV7-3 and TRBJ2-3; tentatively, D is TRBD1 or TRBD2 (5 bases each). The read terminates 3 residues before the CDR3 end, so the remaining end is supplied by the germline J gene. The germline V gene encodes CDR1 SGHTA and CDR2 FQGTGA. The CDR3 contains 12 residues.

About this clone: The read terminates 3 residues before the CDR3 end, so the remaining end is supplied by the germline J gene. V usage is TRBV7-3 and J usage is TRBJ2-1; 12 bases map to TRBD1. V shed 5 bases and J 7 bases; nucleotides not matched to a gene: 6. The CDR3 has 15 residues. The V gene's germline CDR1 is SGHTA and CDR2 FQGTGA. The covered CDR3 bases are TGTGCCAGCAGCCAAGGGGGACAGGGGGCGAATGAG. Translated: CASSQGGQGANE. In full, the CDR3 is CASSQGGQGANEQFF.

With regard to this clone: The read halts 3 residues ahead of the CDR3 end, with the missing end drawn from the germline J gene. V is TRBV30 and J is TRBJ2-2, with D unclear. The CDR3 covers 13 residues. V was cut by 2 bases and J by 3 bases, with 7 bases left in between. The V gene's germline CDR1 is GTSNPN and CDR2 SVGIG (reference sequence). Incomplete CDR3 DNA: TGTGCCTGGAGTTCCTACTACACCGGGGAG. It is translated as CAWSSYYTGE. The CDR3, in full, reads CAWSSYYTGELFF. Full variable domain (rest looked up from reference TRBV30 and TRBJ2-2): SQTIHQWPATLVQPVGSPLSLECTVEGTSNPNLYWYRQAAGRGLQLLFYSVGIGQISSEVPQNLSASRPQDRQFILSSKKLLLSDSGFYLCAWSSYYTGELFFGEGSRLTVL.

About this clone: The observed sequence ends 3 residues before the CDR3 terminus, with the missing tail filled in from the germline J gene. The chain employs TRBV19 and TRBJ1-6; a possible D gene is TRBD1 (6 bases). The germline V gene has CDR1 LNHDA and CDR2 SQIVND (reference sequence). The V and J ends lost 6 bases and 3 bases respectively, with 18 bases between them. The CDR3 is 17 amino acids. The covered CDR3 bases are TGTGCCAGTAGCCCCATGCTCGGGGGGCTCTATAATTCACCC. This gives the protein CASSPMLGGLYNSP. The full CDR3 protein reads CASSPMLGGLYNSPLHF.

As for this clone: The read halts 3 residues ahead of the CDR3 end, with the missing end drawn from the germline J gene. The rearrangement joins TRBV5-5 to TRBJ1-6; D is possibly TRBD1 (5 bases). Germline assignment: CDR1 SGHKS and CDR2 YYEKEE (reference sequence). V shed 2 bases and J shed 7 bases, with 10 bases lying between them. The length of the CDR3 is 14 residues. CDR3 DNA, as far as it was read: TGTGCCAGCAGCTTCAGGGCGGAAAATTCACCC. Amino acids: CASSFRAENSP. The whole CDR3 sequence is CASSFRAENSPLHF. The whole variable domain, filled in from reference TRBV5-5 and TRBJ1-6, reads DAGVTQSPTHLIKTRGQQVTLRCSPISGHKSVSWYQQVLGQGPQFIFQYYEKEERGRGNFPDRFSARQFPNYSSELNVNALLLGDSALYLCASSFRAENSPLHFGNGTRLTVT.

CDR3 DNA, as far as it was read: TGTGCCAGCAGCTCTCCCAGCGGAGGC. Translated: CASSSPSGG. The whole CDR3 sequence is CASSSPSGGYTF. The chain links TRBV7-9 to TRBJ1-2; D not resolved. Coverage ceases 3 residues before the CDR3 finishes, and the germline J gene fills in the end. The CDR3 runs 12 residues. Germline CDR1 is SEHNR and CDR2 is FQNEAQ (reference sequence).

In the case of this clone: The read halts 3 residues ahead of the CDR3 end, with the missing end drawn from the germline J gene. The J gene is TRBJ1-1, the V gene TRBV23-1, with 10 bases aligning to TRBD1. TRBV23-1 is sorted into the ORF group, with uncertain function. The V and J ends lost 6 bases and 6 bases, in that order; junction bases with no gene match: 7. The length of the CDR3 is 14 residues. CDR3 sequence reads: CASSPRDRGPEAFF. The sequenced CDR3 bases are TGCGCCAGCAGCCCCCGGGACAGGGGCCCTGAA.